The 2 T cell receptor beta chains listed next were all sequenced from one sample in a study of cytomegalovirus exposure and HLA in healthy donors. Both 60 Vbeta primers and 13 Jbeta primers went into the PCR. The table came from immunoSEQ multiplex PCR; TCRdb's copy has only in-frame clones and leaves some out. The data contain roughly 170,000 clones, 70% to 90% of them singletons. Sequencing was done on a sample of PBMCs. Source of these receptors: a girl between 10 and 17 years old in good health and CMV-seropositive.

Note on this clone: A read error may account for a junction end that differs from germline. The V and J genes are TRBV6-1 and TRBJ1-3; a weak D match, TRBD1 (6 bases). CDR1 and CDR2 from the germline V gene are MNHNS and SASEGT. The CDR3 covers 16 residues. DNA of the CDR3: TGTGCCAGCAGAGAAAGATCGACAGGTGCTGGAAACGCCATATATTTT. This sequence encodes CASRERSTGAGNAIYF.

As regards this clone: Other nucleotide sequences from this sample produce the same CDR3. The chain couples TRBV5-1 to TRBJ1-1, with D perhaps TRBD1 (6 bases). CDR3 length: 12 amino acids. CDR1 is SGHRS, CDR2 YFSETQ, per germline. The V gene lost 2 bases and the J gene lost 4 bases, with 6 bases spanning the gap. CDR3: CASSLQGTEAFF. The CDR3 DNA reads TGCGCCAGCAGCTTACAGGGCACTGAAGCTTTCTTT.